The 21 T cell receptor beta chains given below trace back to one sample, sequenced in a study of blood T cell repertoires in COVID-19. Libraries were prepared by immunoSEQ multiplex PCR; TCRdb keeps only in-frame clonotypes and omits some of them. The profile shows approximately 94,000 clones, around four fifths of them singletons. The sequenced sample consisted of peripheral blood. Receptors originate from a man between 65 and 80 years old with active or convalescent COVID-19.

A single count supports this clone. The V and J genes are TRBV7-9 and TRBJ2-1; 11 bases align to TRBD1. Losses at the gene ends were 5 bases for V and 0 bases for J; bases not matched to a gene: 6. The CDR3 is 17 amino acids. Germline V gene data show CDR1 as SEHNR and CDR2 as FQNEAQ (reference sequence). CDR3 sequence: CASSPGQGASSYNEQFF. CDR3 nucleotide sequence: TGTGCCAGCAGCCCCGGACAGGGGGCTAGCTCCTACAATGAGCAGTTCTTC.

The CDR3 sequence is CASRGTGGSGYTF. In DNA form, the CDR3 reads TGTGCCAGCAGGGGGACAGGGGGAAGTGGCTACACCTTC. The chain recombines TRBV2 with TRBJ1-2, with 11 positions matching TRBD1. Germline V lookup: CDR1 SNHLY, CDR2 FYNNEI. With 6 bases clipped from V and 7 bases from J, the junction kept 4 bases outside the gene matches. The CDR3 totals 13 residues.

With regard to this clone: The CDR3 does not close with the conserved phenylalanine or tryptophan, likely indicating a read error. No DNA is shown, since the ends of the CDR3 on it are uncertain; the CDR3 is the one TCRdb lists. The CDR3 region is CSAVGVRS. V is TRBV20-1 and J is TRBJ2-2; the D call of TRBD1 is as the table states it, not checked on the DNA. Germline V gives CDR1 DFQATT, CDR2 SNEGSKA (reference sequence). The CDR3 length equals 8 residues, ends included.

The chain is built from TRBV21-1 and TRBJ2-7; the D segment call TRBD2 is taken from the table without a DNA check. TRBV21-1 is a known pseudogene. This CDR3 is built from 18 residues. The CDR3 sequence is CASSKLGGPRVEAYEQYF. DNA for the CDR3: TGTGCCAGCAGCAAATTGGGAGGACCCCGGGTCGAGGCCTACGAGCAGTACTTC.

The chain links TRBV3-1 (or the pseudogene TRBV3-2) to TRBJ2-1; possible D gene TRBD2, 5 bases. V was trimmed by 4 bases and J by 8 bases, leaving 15 bases between them. This CDR3 contains 14 residues. The germline CDR1 and CDR2 sequences are LGHDT and YNNKEL (reference sequence). CDR3 in amino acids: CASSRRAGPDEQFF. As DNA, the CDR3 is TGTGCCAGCAGCCGCCGGGCGGGTCCCGATGAGCAGTTCTTC.

This clone turned up a few times. J is TRBJ2-7 and V is TRBV18; TRBD1 matches 8 bases. Germline CDR1 reads KGHSH; CDR2 reads LQKENI. The CDR3 has 13 residues. Trimming removed 8 bases from V and 5 bases from J; junction bases left unmatched: 8. The CDR3 protein is CASAGTGAHEQYF. The CDR3 bases are TGTGCCAGCGCCGGGACAGGTGCCCACGAGCAGTACTTC.

As DNA, the CDR3 is TGTGCCAGTAGTATTATCGGCCTTCTCGGACAGGGGGCCTCTCAGCCCCAGCATTTT. Amino acids: CASSIIGLLGQGASQPQHF. The chain joins TRBV19 to TRBJ1-5; 11 bases map to TRBD1. Germline assignment: CDR1 LNHDA and CDR2 SQIVND (reference sequence). The CDR3 length is 19 residues. The V segment lost 3 bases and the J segment 6 bases; nucleotides outside the gene matches: 16.

This clone occurred once. The chain combines TRBV4-3 with TRBJ1-2; D unclear. This CDR3 contains 16 residues. V shed 0 bases and J shed 4 bases, with 15 bases lying between them. Per germline, CDR1 LGHNA and CDR2 YSLEER. CDR3 region: CASSQDEVAGSYGYTF. The CDR3 DNA follows: TGCGCCAGCAGCCAAGATGAGGTGGCGGGAAGCTATGGCTACACCTTC.

The chain links TRBV9 to TRBJ2-3, with 12 bases matching TRBD2. The germline V gene encodes CDR1 SGDLS and CDR2 YYNGEE. J was trimmed by 6 bases and V by 0 bases; bases with no gene match: 2. CDR3 length: 15 residues. The chain's CDR3 is CASSVATSGSDTQYF. CDR3 coding DNA: TGTGCCAGCAGCGTAGCGACTAGCGGGAGTGATACGCAGTATTTT.

The chain links TRBV28 to TRBJ2-1, with a tentative D call TRBD2 (5 bases). CDR3 length: 13 amino acids. Germline V gives CDR1 MDHEN, CDR2 SYDVKM. The ends were cut back, 7 bases at V and 10 bases at J, with 17 bases in the middle. CDR3 in amino acids: CASIADWPGEQFF. The CDR3 DNA follows: TGTGCCAGCATCGCGGACTGGCCTGGGGAGCAGTTCTTC.

The V call is TRBV28, the J call TRBJ2-5; 7 positions match TRBD2. The CDR3 spans 15 residues. Germline CDR1 and CDR2: MDHEN and SYDVKM. J gave up 3 bases and V 11 bases, and 15 bases lay outside the gene matches. The CDR3 loop reads CAARTKRSGKETQYF. The DNA for the CDR3 is TGTGCCGCAAGAACGAAACGGAGCGGGAAAGAGACCCAGTACTTC.

V and J are TRBV4-3 and TRBJ2-3; 10 bases match TRBD1. The junction had 2 bases not matched to a gene; V was cut back by 5 bases and J by 3 bases. Germline lookup yields CDR1 LGHNA and CDR2 YSLEER. The length of the CDR3 is 14 residues. DNA of the CDR3: TGCGCCAGCAGCGCGGACAGGGGGACAGATACGCAGTATTTT. This translates into CASSADRGTDTQYF.

The V gene is TRBV7-9, the J gene TRBJ2-5; TRBD2 aligns across 9 bases. There are 19 residues in the CDR3. Germline CDR1 reads SEHNR; CDR2 reads FQNEAQ (reference sequence). V shed 2 bases, J shed 3 bases, and the junction held 16 bases outside the gene matches. CDR3 protein: CASSLRPGLAALKEETQYF. The CDR3 DNA reads as TGTGCCAGCAGCTTACGTCCGGGACTAGCAGCCCTAAAGGAAGAGACCCAGTACTTC.

The chain combines TRBV6-2 or TRBV6-3 with TRBJ2-7; no firm D call. The CDR3 consists of 15 residues. Trimming took 0 bases from V and 2 from J, leaving 11 bases between them. The germline gives CDR1 MNHEY, CDR2 SVGEGT. The chain's CDR3 is CASSYSIGGAYEQYF. In DNA form, the CDR3 reads TGTGCCAGCAGTTACTCGATCGGCGGTGCCTACGAGCAGTACTTC.

CDR3 nucleotides: TGTGCCAGCAGTAACGACGGGGAGACCCAGTACTTC. Amino acid sequence: CASSNDGETQYF. V and J are TRBV25-1 and TRBJ2-5, with D uncertain. Trimming pared 5 bases from V and 5 bases from J, leaving 9 bases between. This CDR3 is 12 amino acids long. Germline lookup yields CDR1 MGHDK and CDR2 SYGVNS.

The chain has TRBV6-2 or TRBV6-3 and TRBJ2-7; D possibly corresponds to TRBD1 (7 bases). Per the germline V gene, CDR1 is MNHEY and CDR2 is SVGEGT. With 3 bases removed from V and 2 bases from J, the gap between germline ends came to 14 bases. This CDR3 spans 15 amino acids. The CDR3 is CASSYKQGGPYEQYF. In DNA, the CDR3 is TGTGCCAGCAGTTATAAGCAGGGGGGACCCTACGAGCAGTACTTC.

The chain couples TRBV5-1 to TRBJ2-7, with D possibly matching TRBD2 (6 bases). Germline CDR1 is SGHRS and CDR2 is YFSETQ. The CDR3 is made up of 15 amino acids. The V gene lost 4 bases and the J gene lost 1 base, with 15 bases spanning the gap. DNA of the CDR3: TGCGCCAGCAGCCTCCTAGCGACTACTTCCTACGAGCAGTACTTC. Encoded protein: CASSLLATTSYEQYF.

This clone was found a few times. The chain carries TRBV7-2 and TRBJ2-1; 11 nucleotides align to TRBD1. CDR1 is SGHTA and CDR2 is FQGNSA in the germline V gene. The V and J ends lost 1 base and 10 bases, in that order; junction bases with no gene match: 6. This CDR3 comprises 15 residues. The CDR3 DNA sequence: TGTGCCAGCAGCTTAGTCCGGACAGGGGGCGCCGAGCAGTTCTTC. Protein sequence: CASSLVRTGGAEQFF.

This clone is termed medium-sized (0.01 to 0.1%). The chain combines TRBV18 with TRBJ2-5, with 7 bases lining up with TRBD1. This CDR3 region has 13 residues. Per germline, CDR1 KGHSH and CDR2 LQKENI. V lost 1 base to trimming and J lost 4 bases; unmatched junction nucleotides: 0. The CDR3 nucleotides read TGTGCCAGCTCACCACGGGACAGAGAGACCCAGTACTTC. Protein: CASSPRDRETQYF.

The chain has TRBV7-2 and TRBJ2-7, with TRBD2 matching over 10 bases. J was trimmed by 4 bases and V by 2 bases; bases with no gene match: 5. The CDR3 runs 15 residues. Germline CDR1 and CDR2: SGHTA and FQGNSA. Here the CDR3 reads CASSLSSGRGYEQYF. The CDR3 DNA follows: TGTGCCAGCAGCTTATCTAGCGGGAGAGGATACGAGCAGTACTTC.

The rearrangement joins TRBV7-2 to TRBJ1-2; no firm D call. Trimming left V 1 base short and J 2 bases short, with 8 bases between. Germline CDR1 and CDR2: SGHTA and FQGNSA. CDR3 size: 14 residues. The DNA for the CDR3 is TGTGCCAGCAGCTTAGTCGGTTCCAACTATGGCTACACCTTC. Translated, it gives CASSLVGSNYGYTF.